The source of this T cell receptor (beta chain) is a study of T-cell reconstitution after alpha-beta-depleted transplantation in children. The study's findings and limits: TCRbeta diversity was high at day 60 in some patients (a result of surviving recipient T cells and thymic progenitors). It was reported that alpha-beta T cells came from several hundred expanded graft clones (about two months after transplant).

With respect to this clonotype: The antigen remains unidentified.

CDR1 is MNHEY, CDR2 SVGEGT, per germline. V was pared by 4 bases and J by 8 bases, with 15 bases between. This CDR3 comprises 14 residues. Preparing the TCRbeta library involved the use of unique molecular identifiers. MiXCR, applied by TCRdb to the PCR reads, yields one record per CDR3 protein. The table includes some 200,000 distinct CDR3 sequences, around 8.4% detected once. The sample in question was PBMCs, mostly from graft donor cells, obtained 360 days after TCRalphabeta/CD19-depleted stem cell transplant. This clonotype was obtained from a male patient under 10 years old who had a stem cell transplant for acute myeloid leukemia, so the T cells may come from the graft donor. The chain combines TRBV6-2 or TRBV6-3 with TRBJ2-1; D gene uncertain. CDR3 nucleotides: TGTGCCAGCAGTTTTAGAGACAAGTACTATGAGCAGTTCTTC. This encodes CASSFRDKYYEQFF.